This T cell receptor (beta chain) originates from a study of blood T cell repertoires in COVID-19. The wider study: Sites across the United States, Italy and Spain contributed samples from acute and convalescent COVID-19. The analysed material was cDNA or gDNA that came from T cells, B-cell-depleted T cells, or PBMCs.

The germline CDR1 and CDR2 sequences are SGHDT and YYEEEE. The CDR3 consists of 14 residues. The V gene lost 4 bases and the J gene lost 0 bases, with 7 bases spanning the gap. Per the original methods: Reference gene primer amplification in the assay estimated nucleated cell counts. TCRdb's copy holds only in-frame clones and misses some; the assay was immunoSEQ multiplex PCR. V and J calls and clone size are copied from that table; D and trimming were computed from the DNA. The table records tens of thousands of clones, roughly 82% of them present only once. The sample comprised peripheral blood. The chain uses TRBV5-6 and TRBJ1-4; D unresolved. This TCR was recovered from a man between 50 and 59 years old with active or convalescent COVID-19. The CDR3 loop reads CASSQRTTNEKLFF. CDR3 sequence (DNA): TGTGCCAGCAGCCAGCGGACAACTAATGAAAAACTGTTTTTT.